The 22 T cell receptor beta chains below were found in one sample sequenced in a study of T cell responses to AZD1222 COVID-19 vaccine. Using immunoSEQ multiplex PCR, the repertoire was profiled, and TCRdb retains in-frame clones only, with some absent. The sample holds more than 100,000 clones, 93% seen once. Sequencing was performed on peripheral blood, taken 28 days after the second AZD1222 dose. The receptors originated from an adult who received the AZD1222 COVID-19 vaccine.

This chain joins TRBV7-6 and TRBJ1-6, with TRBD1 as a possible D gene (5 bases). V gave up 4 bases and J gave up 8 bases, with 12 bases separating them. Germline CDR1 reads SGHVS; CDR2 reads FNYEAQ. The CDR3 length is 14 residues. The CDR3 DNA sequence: TGTGCCAGCAGCTCAAATCAGGGAGATTCACCCCTCCACTTT. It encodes CASSSNQGDSPLHF.

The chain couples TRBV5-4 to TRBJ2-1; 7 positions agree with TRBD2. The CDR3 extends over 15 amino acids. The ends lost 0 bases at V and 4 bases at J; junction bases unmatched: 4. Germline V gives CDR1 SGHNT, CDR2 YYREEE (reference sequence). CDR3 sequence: CASSLGLAEYNEQFF. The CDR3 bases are TGTGCCAGCAGCTTGGGGCTAGCGGAGTACAATGAGCAGTTCTTC.

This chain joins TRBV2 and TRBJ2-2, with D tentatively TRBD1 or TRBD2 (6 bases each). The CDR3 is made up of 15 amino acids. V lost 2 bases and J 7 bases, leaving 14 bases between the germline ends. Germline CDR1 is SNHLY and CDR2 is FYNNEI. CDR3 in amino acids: CASSEWGAQVGELFF. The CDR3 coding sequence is TGTGCCAGCAGTGAATGGGGGGCCCAAGTCGGGGAGCTGTTTTTT.

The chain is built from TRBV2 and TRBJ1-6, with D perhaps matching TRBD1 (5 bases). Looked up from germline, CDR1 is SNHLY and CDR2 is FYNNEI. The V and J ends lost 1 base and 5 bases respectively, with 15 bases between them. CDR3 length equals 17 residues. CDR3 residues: CASSEGSGWSDNSPLHF. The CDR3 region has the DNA TGTGCCAGCAGTGAAGGGTCAGGGTGGAGCGATAATTCACCCCTCCACTTT.

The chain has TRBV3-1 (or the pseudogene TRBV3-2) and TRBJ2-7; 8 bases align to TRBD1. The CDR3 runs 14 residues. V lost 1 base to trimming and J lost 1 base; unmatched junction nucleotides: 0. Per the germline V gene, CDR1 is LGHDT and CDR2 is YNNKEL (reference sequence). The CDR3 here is CASSQGTGSYEQYF. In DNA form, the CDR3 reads TGTGCCAGCAGCCAAGGGACAGGGTCCTACGAGCAGTACTTC.

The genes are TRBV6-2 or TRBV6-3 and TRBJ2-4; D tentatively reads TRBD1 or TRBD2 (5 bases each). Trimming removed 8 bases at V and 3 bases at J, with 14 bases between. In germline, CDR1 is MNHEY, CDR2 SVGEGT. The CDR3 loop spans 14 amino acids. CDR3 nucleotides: TGTGCCAGCTGCCGGGACGGTAGCAAAAACATTCAGTACTTC. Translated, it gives CASCRDGSKNIQYF.

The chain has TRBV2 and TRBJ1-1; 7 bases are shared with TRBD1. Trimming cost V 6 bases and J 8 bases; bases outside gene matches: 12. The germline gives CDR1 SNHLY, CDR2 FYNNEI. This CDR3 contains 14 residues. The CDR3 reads CASSRRPGTAEAFF. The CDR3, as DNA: TGTGCCAGCAGCCGACGTCCCGGGACAGCAGAAGCTTTCTTT.

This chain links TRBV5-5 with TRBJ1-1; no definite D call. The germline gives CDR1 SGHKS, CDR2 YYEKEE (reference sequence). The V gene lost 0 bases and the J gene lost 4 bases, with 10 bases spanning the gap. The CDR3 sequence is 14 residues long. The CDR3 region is CASSLVGRATEAFF. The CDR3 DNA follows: TGTGCCAGCAGCTTGGTTGGGAGAGCCACTGAAGCTTTCTTT.

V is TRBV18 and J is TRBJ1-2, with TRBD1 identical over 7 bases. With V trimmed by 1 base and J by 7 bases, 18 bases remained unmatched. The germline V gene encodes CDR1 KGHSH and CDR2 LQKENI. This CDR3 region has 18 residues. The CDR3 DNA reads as TGTGCCAGCTCACCACTGACAGGGTCAGGGTCAATATCAGGTGGCTACACCTTC. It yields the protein CASSPLTGSGSISGGYTF.

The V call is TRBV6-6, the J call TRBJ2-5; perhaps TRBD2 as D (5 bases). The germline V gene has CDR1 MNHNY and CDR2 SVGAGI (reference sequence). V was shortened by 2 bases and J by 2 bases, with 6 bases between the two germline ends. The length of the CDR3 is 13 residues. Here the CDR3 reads CASSYAGQETQYF. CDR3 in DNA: TGTGCCAGCAGTTACGCGGGTCAAGAGACCCAGTACTTC.

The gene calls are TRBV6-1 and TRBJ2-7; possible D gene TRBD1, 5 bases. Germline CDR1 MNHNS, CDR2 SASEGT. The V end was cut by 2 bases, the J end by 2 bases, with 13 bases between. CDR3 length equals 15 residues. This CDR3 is CASSELWGGTYEQYF. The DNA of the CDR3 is TGTGCCAGCAGTGAACTCTGGGGCGGTACCTACGAGCAGTACTTC.

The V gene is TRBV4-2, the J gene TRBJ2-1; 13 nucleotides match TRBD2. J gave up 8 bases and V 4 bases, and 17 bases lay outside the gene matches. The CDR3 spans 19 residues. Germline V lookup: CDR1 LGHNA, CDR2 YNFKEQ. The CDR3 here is CASSPTTRTSGRGGDEQFF. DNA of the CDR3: TGTGCCAGCAGCCCCACTACTCGGACTAGCGGGAGAGGAGGCGATGAGCAGTTCTTC.

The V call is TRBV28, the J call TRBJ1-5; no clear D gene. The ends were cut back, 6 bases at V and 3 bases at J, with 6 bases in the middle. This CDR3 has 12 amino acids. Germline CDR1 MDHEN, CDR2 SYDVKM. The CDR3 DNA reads TGTGCCAGCAGCCTCCCCAATCAGCCCCAGCATTTT. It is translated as CASSLPNQPQHF.

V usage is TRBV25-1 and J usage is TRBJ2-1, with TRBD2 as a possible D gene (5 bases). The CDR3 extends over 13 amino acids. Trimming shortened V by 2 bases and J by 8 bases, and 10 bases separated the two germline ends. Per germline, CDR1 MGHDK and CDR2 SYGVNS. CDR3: CASSEPGIDEQFF. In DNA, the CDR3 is TGTGCCAGCAGTGAACCCGGGATCGATGAGCAGTTCTTC.

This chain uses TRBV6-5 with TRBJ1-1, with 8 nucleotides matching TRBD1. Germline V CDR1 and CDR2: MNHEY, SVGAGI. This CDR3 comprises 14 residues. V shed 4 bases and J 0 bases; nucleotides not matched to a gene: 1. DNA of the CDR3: TGTGCCAGCAGTTTACAGGGGGTGAACACTGAAGCTTTCTTT. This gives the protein CASSLQGVNTEAFF.

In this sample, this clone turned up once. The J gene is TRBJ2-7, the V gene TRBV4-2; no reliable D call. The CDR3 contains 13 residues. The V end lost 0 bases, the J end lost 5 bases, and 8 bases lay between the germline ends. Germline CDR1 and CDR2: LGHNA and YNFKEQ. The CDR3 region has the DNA TGTGCCAGCAGCCAAGATTCCATGAACGAGCAGTACTTC. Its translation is CASSQDSMNEQYF.

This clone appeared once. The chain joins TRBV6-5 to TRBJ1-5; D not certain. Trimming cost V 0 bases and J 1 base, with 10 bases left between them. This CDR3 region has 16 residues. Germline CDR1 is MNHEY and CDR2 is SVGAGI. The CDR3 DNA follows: TGTGCCAGCAGTTACTCGATCGGCATCAGCAATCAGCCCCAGCATTTT. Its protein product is CASSYSIGISNQPQHF.

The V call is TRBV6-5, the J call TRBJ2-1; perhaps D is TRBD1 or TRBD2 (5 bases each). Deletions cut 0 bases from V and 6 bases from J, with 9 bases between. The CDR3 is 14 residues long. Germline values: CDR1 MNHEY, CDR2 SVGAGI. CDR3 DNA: TGTGCCAGCAGTTACTCATTAGGGACCAATGAGCAGTTCTTC. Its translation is CASSYSLGTNEQFF.

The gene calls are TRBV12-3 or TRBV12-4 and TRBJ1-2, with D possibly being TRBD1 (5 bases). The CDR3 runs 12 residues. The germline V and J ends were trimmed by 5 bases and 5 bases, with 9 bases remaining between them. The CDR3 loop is CASSPRGYGYTF. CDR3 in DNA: TGTGCCAGCAGTCCCCGGGGGTATGGCTACACCTTC.

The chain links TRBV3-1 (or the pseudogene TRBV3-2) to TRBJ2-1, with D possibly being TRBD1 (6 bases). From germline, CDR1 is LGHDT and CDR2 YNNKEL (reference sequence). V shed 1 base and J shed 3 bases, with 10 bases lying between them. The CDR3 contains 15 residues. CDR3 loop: CASSQGQVGYNEQFF. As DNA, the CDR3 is TGTGCCAGCAGCCAAGGACAGGTGGGCTACAATGAGCAGTTCTTC.

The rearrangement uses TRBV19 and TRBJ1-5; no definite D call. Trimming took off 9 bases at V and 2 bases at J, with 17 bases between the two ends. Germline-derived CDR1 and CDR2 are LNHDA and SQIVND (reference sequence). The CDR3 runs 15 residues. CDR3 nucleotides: TGTGCCAGCGAGCCCGGTAGGGAGGGCAATCAGCCCCAGCATTTT. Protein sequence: CASEPGREGNQPQHF.

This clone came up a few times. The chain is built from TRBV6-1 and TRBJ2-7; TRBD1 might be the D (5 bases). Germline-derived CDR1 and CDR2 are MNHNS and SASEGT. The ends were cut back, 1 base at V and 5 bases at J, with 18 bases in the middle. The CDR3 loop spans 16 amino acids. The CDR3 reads CASSEGMSSGLDEQYF. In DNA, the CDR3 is TGTGCCAGCAGTGAAGGAATGTCGTCAGGGCTGGACGAGCAGTACTTC.